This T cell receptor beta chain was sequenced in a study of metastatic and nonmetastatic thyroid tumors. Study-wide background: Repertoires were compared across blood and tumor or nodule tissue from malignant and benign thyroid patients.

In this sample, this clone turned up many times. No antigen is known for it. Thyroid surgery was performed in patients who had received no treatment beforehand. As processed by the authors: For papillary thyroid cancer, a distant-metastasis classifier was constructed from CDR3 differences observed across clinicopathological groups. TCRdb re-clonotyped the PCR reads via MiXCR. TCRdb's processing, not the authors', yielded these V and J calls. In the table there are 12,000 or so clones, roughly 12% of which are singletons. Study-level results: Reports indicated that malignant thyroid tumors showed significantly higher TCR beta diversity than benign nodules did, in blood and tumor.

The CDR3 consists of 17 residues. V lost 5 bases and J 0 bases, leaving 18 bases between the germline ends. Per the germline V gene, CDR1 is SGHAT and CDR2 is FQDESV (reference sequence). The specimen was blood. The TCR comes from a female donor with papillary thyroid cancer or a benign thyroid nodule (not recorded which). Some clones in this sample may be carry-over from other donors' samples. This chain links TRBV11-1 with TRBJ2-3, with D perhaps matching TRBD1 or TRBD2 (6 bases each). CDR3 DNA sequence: TGTGCCAGCAGCCCTTCCCCGGGGGCTACGAGCACAGATACGCAGTATTTT. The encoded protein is CASSPSPGATSTDTQYF.